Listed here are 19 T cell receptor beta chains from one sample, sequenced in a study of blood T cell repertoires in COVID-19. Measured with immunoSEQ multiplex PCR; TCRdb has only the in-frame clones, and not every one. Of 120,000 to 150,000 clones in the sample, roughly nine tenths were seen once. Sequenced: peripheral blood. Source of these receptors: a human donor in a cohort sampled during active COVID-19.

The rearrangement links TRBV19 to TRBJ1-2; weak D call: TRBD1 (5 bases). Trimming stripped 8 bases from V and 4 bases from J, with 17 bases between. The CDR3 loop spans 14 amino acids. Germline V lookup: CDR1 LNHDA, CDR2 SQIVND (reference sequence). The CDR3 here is CASGGTRRSYGYTF. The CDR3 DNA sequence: TGTGCCAGTGGCGGGACCCGCCGGAGCTATGGCTACACCTTC.

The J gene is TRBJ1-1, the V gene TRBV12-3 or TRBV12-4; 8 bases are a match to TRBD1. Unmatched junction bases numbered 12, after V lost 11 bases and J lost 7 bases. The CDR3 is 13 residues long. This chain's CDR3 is CASGTTGVVEAFF. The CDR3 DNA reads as TGTGCCTCAGGGACGACAGGGGTCGTTGAAGCTTTCTTT.

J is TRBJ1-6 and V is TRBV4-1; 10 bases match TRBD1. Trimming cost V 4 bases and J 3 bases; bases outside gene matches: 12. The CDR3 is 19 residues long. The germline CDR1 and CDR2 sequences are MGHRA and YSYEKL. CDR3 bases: TGCGCCAGCAGCCGAACTTCGGACAGGGGGAGGTTCTATAATTCACCCCTCCACTTT. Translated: CASSRTSDRGRFYNSPLHF.

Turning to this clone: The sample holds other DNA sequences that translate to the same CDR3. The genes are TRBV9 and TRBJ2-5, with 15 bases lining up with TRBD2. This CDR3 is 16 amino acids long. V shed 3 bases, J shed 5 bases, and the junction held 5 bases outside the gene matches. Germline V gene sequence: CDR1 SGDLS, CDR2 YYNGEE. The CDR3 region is CASSAGLAGGRETQYF. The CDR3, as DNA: TGTGCCAGCAGCGCCGGACTAGCGGGGGGGAGGGAGACCCAGTACTTC.

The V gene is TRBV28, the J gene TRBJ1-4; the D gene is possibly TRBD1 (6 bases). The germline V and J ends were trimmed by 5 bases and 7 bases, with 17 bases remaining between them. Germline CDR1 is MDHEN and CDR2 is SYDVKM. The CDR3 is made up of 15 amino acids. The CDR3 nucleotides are TGTGCCAGCAGTAGCAGGGGTTTTGGTGTTGAAAAACTGTTTTTT. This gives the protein CASSSRGFGVEKLFF.

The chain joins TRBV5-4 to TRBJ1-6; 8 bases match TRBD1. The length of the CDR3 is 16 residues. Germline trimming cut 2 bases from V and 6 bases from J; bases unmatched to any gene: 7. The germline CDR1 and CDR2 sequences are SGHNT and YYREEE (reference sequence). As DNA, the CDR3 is TGTGCCAGCAGCTTTGGTTCGGACAGGGCTAATTCACCCCTCCACTTT. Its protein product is CASSFGSDRANSPLHF.

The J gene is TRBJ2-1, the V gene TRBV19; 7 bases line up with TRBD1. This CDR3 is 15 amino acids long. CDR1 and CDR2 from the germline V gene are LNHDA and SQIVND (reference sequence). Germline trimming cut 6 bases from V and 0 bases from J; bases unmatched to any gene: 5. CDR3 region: CASRGQRSSYNEQFF. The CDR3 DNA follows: TGTGCCAGTAGGGGACAGCGGAGCTCCTACAATGAGCAGTTCTTC. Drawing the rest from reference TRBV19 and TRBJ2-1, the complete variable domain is DGGITQSPKYLFRKEGQNVTLSCEQNLNHDAMYWYRQDPGQGLRLIYYSQIVNDFQKGDIAEGYSVSREKKESFPLTVTSAQKNPTAFYLCASRGQRSSYNEQFFGPGTRLTVL.

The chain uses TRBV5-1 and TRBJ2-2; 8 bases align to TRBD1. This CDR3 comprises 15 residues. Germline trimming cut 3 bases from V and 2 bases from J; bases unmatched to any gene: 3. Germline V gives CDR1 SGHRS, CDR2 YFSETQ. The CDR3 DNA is TGCGCCAGCAGCTCGGGACAGGCTAACACCGGGGAGCTGTTTTTT. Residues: CASSSGQANTGELFF.

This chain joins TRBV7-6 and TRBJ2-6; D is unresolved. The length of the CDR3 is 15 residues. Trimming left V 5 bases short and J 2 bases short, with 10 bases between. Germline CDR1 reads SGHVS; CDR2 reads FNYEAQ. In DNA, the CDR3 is TGTGCCAGCAGCGCCAGGATGGCTGGGGCCAACGTCCTGACTTTC. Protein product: CASSARMAGANVLTF.

The CDR3 protein is CASSTPGQIIYEQYF. In DNA form, the CDR3 reads TGTGCCAGTAGTACCCCGGGACAAATTATCTACGAGCAGTACTTC. V gene TRBV19 combines with J gene TRBJ2-7; possible D gene TRBD1, 6 bases. The V end lost 4 bases, the J end lost 3 bases, and 16 bases lay between the germline ends. The CDR3 has 15 residues. Germline lookup yields CDR1 LNHDA and CDR2 SQIVND (reference sequence).

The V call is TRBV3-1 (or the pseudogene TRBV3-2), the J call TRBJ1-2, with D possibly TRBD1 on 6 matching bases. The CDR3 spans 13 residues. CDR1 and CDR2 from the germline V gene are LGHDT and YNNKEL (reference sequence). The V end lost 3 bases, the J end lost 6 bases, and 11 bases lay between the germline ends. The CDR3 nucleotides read TGTGCCAGCAGCCAGACACAGGGAAATGGCTACACCTTC. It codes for CASSQTQGNGYTF.

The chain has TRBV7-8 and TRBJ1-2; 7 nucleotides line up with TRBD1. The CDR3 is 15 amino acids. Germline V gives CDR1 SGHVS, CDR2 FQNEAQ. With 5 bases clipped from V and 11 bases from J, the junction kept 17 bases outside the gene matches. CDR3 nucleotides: TGTGCCAGCAGCCCCCACGGGACAGCCCAATCTAGTTACACCTTC. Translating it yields CASSPHGTAQSSYTF.

The CDR3 sequence is CASSWTGAGNTIYF. CDR3 DNA: TGTGCCAGCAGCTGGACAGGGGCTGGAAACACCATATATTTT. The chain is built from TRBV5-6 and TRBJ1-3; 9 nucleotides line up with TRBD1. The V and J ends lost 3 bases and 2 bases, in that order; junction bases with no gene match: 0. This CDR3 has 14 residues. Germline V gene sequence: CDR1 SGHDT, CDR2 YYEEEE.

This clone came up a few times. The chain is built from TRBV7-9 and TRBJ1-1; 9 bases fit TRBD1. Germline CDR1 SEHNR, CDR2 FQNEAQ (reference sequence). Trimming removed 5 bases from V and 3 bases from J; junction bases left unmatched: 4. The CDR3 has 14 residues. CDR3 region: CASSEGQGYTEAFF. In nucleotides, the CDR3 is TGTGCCAGCAGCGAGGGACAGGGTTACACTGAAGCTTTCTTT. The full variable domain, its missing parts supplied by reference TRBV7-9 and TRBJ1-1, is DTGVSQNPRHKITKRGQNVTFRCDPISEHNRLYWYRQTLGQGPEFLTYFQNEAQLEKSRLLSDRFSAERPKGSFSTLEIQRTEQGDSAMYLCASSEGQGYTEAFFGQGTRLTVV.

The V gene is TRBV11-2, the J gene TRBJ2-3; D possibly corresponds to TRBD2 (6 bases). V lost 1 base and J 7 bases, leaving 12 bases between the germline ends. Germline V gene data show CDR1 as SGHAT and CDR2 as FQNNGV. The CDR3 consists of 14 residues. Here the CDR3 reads CASSLGPGGYTQYF. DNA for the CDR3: TGTGCCAGCAGCTTAGGACCCGGGGGTTATACGCAGTATTTT.

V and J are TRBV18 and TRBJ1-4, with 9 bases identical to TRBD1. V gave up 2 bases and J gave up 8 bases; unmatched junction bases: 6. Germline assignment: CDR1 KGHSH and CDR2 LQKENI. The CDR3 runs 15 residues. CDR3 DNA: TGTGCCAGCTCACCAATTGGACAGGGGAGAGAAAAACTGTTTTTT. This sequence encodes CASSPIGQGREKLFF.

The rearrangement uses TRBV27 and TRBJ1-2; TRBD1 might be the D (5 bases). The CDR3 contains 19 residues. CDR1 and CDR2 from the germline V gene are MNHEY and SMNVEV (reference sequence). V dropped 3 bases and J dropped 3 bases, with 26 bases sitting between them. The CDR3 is CASSFFPSVWGENHYGYTF. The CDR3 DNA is TGTGCCAGCAGTTTTTTCCCCAGCGTTTGGGGGGAAAACCACTATGGCTACACCTTC.

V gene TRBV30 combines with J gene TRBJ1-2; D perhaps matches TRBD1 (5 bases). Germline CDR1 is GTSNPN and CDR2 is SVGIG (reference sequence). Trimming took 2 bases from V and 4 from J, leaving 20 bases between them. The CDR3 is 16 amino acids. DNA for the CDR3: TGTGCCTGGAGTAACCAGAGGTCAGGGTGGGGCTATGGCTACACCTTC. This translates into CAWSNQRSGWGYGYTF.

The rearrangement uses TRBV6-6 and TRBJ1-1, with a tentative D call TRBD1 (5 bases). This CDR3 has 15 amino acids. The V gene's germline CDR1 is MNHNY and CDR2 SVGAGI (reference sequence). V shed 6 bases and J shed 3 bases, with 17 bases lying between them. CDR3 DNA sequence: TGTGCCAGCAGCCACGGGGGGACCTTGGACACTGAAGCTTTCTTT. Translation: CASSHGGTLDTEAFF.